This T cell receptor (beta chain) was profiled in a study of cytomegalovirus exposure and HLA in healthy donors. General observations from the study: A further, later analysis showed that HLA-associated TCR beta chains (compared with equally common others) were more clonally expanded.

The CDR3 has 17 amino acids. Germline V gene sequence: CDR1 LNHDA, CDR2 SQIVND (reference sequence). V gave up 3 bases and J gave up 2 bases, with 17 bases separating them. To note about this clone: Its target is not known.

The PCR ran on 60 Vbeta and 13 Jbeta primers. This table comes from immunoSEQ multiplex PCR, and its TCRdb copy is limited to in-frame clones, with some not included. The data contain about 130,000 clones, just over 75% of them singletons. The sequence derives from a woman aged 45 to 65 in good health and CMV-seronegative. The rearrangement uses TRBV19 and TRBJ1-5; D gene ambiguous. The material sequenced was PBMCs. The CDR3 protein is CASSMGVGGNGNQPQHF. The DNA of the CDR3 is TGTGCCAGTAGTATGGGTGTGGGAGGCAACGGCAATCAGCCCCAGCATTTT.